Shown below are 27 T cell receptor beta chains from a single sample sequenced in a study of chemoradiotherapy in HPV16-positive cancers. Profiling relied on immunoSEQ multiplex PCR, and the TCRdb table lists in-frame clones only, not all of them. This table holds 30,000 to 40,000 clones, about 90% found once. Material: blood, obtained from a patient who underwent chemoradiotherapy. These receptors originate from a human donor with HPV-associated anogenital cancer.

This clone showed up just once. This chain joins TRBV19 and TRBJ1-2; a weak D match, TRBD1 (6 bases). The CDR3 consists of 14 residues. V was trimmed by 3 bases and J by 6 bases, leaving 14 bases between them. Germline V CDR1 and CDR2: LNHDA, SQIVND (reference sequence). The CDR3, as DNA: TGTGCCAGTAGTATTGGGGGGGCTGTGGATGGCTACACCTTC. It translates to CASSIGGAVDGYTF.

The V and J genes are TRBV19 and TRBJ2-3, with 8 nucleotides matching TRBD2. CDR3 length: 15 amino acids. The trim removed 3 bases at V and 0 bases at J, leaving 2 bases unmatched. Germline V CDR1 and CDR2: LNHDA, SQIVND (reference sequence). CDR3 in DNA: TGTGCCAGTAGTATCGTAGCGGGGAGCACAGATACGCAGTATTTT. Translating gives CASSIVAGSTDTQYF.

This sequence joins TRBV5-6 and TRBJ2-3; 11 bases fit TRBD2. The CDR3 is made up of 17 amino acids. Germline assignment: CDR1 SGHDT and CDR2 YYEEEE. V was pared by 2 bases and J by 2 bases, with 7 bases of the junction left unmatched. CDR3 protein: CASSFSGTSGYTDTQYF. The CDR3 DNA follows: TGTGCCAGCAGCTTTTCCGGGACTAGCGGATACACAGATACGCAGTATTTT.

This chain joins TRBV14 and TRBJ2-1; the match to TRBD2 covers 8 bases. The V gene's germline CDR1 is SGHDN and CDR2 FVKESK. Trimming removed 1 base from V and 7 bases from J; junction bases left unmatched: 9. The CDR3 runs 16 residues. The CDR3 DNA reads as TGTGCCAGCAGCCAAGTAGGTAGCGGGGAAATGAATGAGCAGTTCTTC. Protein: CASSQVGSGEMNEQFF.

V is TRBV4-3 and J is TRBJ2-3; D might be TRBD2 (7 bases). Trimming removed 0 bases from V and 4 bases from J, with 11 bases in between. The V gene's germline CDR1 is LGHNA and CDR2 YSLEER. The length of the CDR3 is 15 residues. The CDR3 spells CASSQDRGGADTQYF. The CDR3 region has the DNA TGCGCCAGCAGCCAAGATCGCGGGGGCGCAGATACGCAGTATTTT.

This sequence joins TRBV18 and TRBJ2-2, with TRBD2 as a possible D gene (5 bases). CDR3 length equals 16 residues. Germline CDR1 reads KGHSH; CDR2 reads LQKENI. The V end lost 5 bases, the J end lost 3 bases, and 16 bases lay between the germline ends. The CDR3 region has the DNA TGTGCCAGCTCATATATAGCGAGCGAATACACCGGGGAGCTGTTTTTT. Translated, it gives CASSYIASEYTGELFF.

Here the CDR3 DNA reads TGCAGCGTTGAAGGGTTGATCCGGTCAGGAGAAGCTTTCTTT. Its translation: CSVEGLIRSGEAFF. V is TRBV29-1 and J is TRBJ1-1; D not resolved. Trimming took off 1 base at V and 8 bases at J, with 17 bases between the two ends. There are 14 residues in the CDR3. Germline V lookup: CDR1 SQVTM, CDR2 ANQGSEA.

The chain links TRBV7-9 to TRBJ1-1, with D possibly being TRBD1 (6 bases). Germline assignment: CDR1 SEHNR and CDR2 FQNEAQ (reference sequence). The CDR3 is 14 amino acids. V gave up 7 bases and J gave up 0 bases, with 12 bases separating them. CDR3 residues: CASTMAGVNTEAFF. In DNA, the CDR3 is TGTGCCAGCACAATGGCAGGGGTGAACACTGAAGCTTTCTTT.

This chain links TRBV6-5 with TRBJ2-3; 9 bases align to TRBD1. Trimming removed 4 bases from V and 0 bases from J; junction bases left unmatched: 5. CDR1 is MNHEY, CDR2 SVGAGI, per germline. The CDR3 has 16 amino acids. CDR3 residues: CASSFFGTGSTDTQYF. The CDR3 DNA is TGTGCCAGCAGTTTCTTCGGGACAGGGAGCACAGATACGCAGTATTTT.

The gene calls are TRBV6-5 and TRBJ2-5; D call uncertain. Germline CDR1 reads MNHEY; CDR2 reads SVGAGI. Trimming pared 7 bases from V and 4 bases from J, leaving 13 bases between. This CDR3 has 13 amino acids. CDR3 DNA sequence: TGTGCCAGCAAGAGGACGGAGAGAGAGACCCAGTACTTC. This gives the protein CASKRTERETQYF.

This chain uses TRBV19 with TRBJ2-2; D is ambiguous. The CDR3 is 15 amino acids. V was pared by 5 bases and J by 5 bases, with 15 bases between. Per the germline V gene, CDR1 is LNHDA and CDR2 is SQIVND (reference sequence). The CDR3 sequence is CASSFQAIRTGELFF. The CDR3 DNA sequence: TGTGCCAGTAGTTTTCAGGCGATTCGGACCGGGGAGCTGTTTTTT. The variable domain in full, with the rest retrieved from reference TRBV19 and TRBJ2-2, is DGGITQSPKYLFRKEGQNVTLSCEQNLNHDAMYWYRQDPGQGLRLIYYSQIVNDFQKGDIAEGYSVSREKKESFPLTVTSAQKNPTAFYLCASSFQAIRTGELFFGEGSRLTVL.

This chain joins TRBV30 and TRBJ2-1; 7 bases agree with TRBD2. V shed 8 bases and J 5 bases; nucleotides not matched to a gene: 12. The CDR3 is made up of 14 amino acids. Germline V lookup: CDR1 GTSNPN, CDR2 SVGIG (reference sequence). CDR3 sequence: CAGVPGLLNNEQFF. In DNA form, the CDR3 reads TGTGCCGGGGTACCGGGACTACTAAACAATGAGCAGTTCTTC.

V usage is TRBV7-8 and J usage is TRBJ1-1; perhaps TRBD1 as D (6 bases). The germline gives CDR1 SGHVS, CDR2 FQNEAQ. CDR3 length: 15 amino acids. Trimming left V 1 base short and J 1 base short, with 10 bases between. The CDR3 DNA reads TGTGCCAGCAGCTTAGTGTCAGGGGAGAACACTGAAGCTTTCTTT. Protein product: CASSLVSGENTEAFF. The full variable domain, in which reference TRBV7-8 and TRBJ1-1 provide the parts outside the CDR3, is GAGVSQSPRYKVAKRGQDVALRCDPISGHVSLFWYQQALGQGPEFLTYFQNEAQLDKSGLPSDRFFAERPEGSVSTLKIQRTQQEDSAVYLCASSLVSGENTEAFFGQGTRLTVV.

CDR3 DNA sequence: TGCGCCAGCAGCTTGAAACAGGCAGGCTATGGCTACACCTTC. As protein: CASSLKQAGYGYTF. V usage is TRBV5-1 and J usage is TRBJ1-2, with TRBD1 as a possible D gene (5 bases). V was clipped by 1 base and J by 4 bases, with 11 bases between them. The CDR3 spans 14 residues. Germline CDR1 SGHRS, CDR2 YFSETQ.

V usage is TRBV4-1 and J usage is TRBJ1-3; a weak D match, TRBD1 (6 bases). Germline values: CDR1 MGHRA, CDR2 YSYEKL. CDR3 length: 16 amino acids. With 0 bases removed from V and 3 bases from J, the gap between germline ends came to 12 bases. DNA of the CDR3: TGCGCCAGCAGCCAAGAACAGGGTGATGGTGGAAACACCATATATTTT. The encoded protein is CASSQEQGDGGNTIYF.

This clone was seen a single time. J is TRBJ1-3 and V is TRBV19, with TRBD1 as a possible D gene (6 bases). The CDR3 extends over 15 amino acids. Germline CDR1 is LNHDA and CDR2 is SQIVND (reference sequence). V lost 6 bases to trimming and J lost 0 bases, with 12 bases between them. This chain's CDR3 is CASRKDRFSGNTIYF. CDR3 in DNA: TGTGCCAGTAGAAAGGACAGATTCTCTGGAAACACCATATATTTT.

The V gene is TRBV9, the J gene TRBJ2-2; D ambiguous. Germline CDR1 and CDR2: SGDLS and YYNGEE. Trimming left V 0 bases short and J 6 bases short, with 9 bases between. The CDR3 is made up of 14 amino acids. The CDR3 here is CASSVESFAGELFF. CDR3 coding DNA: TGTGCCAGCAGCGTAGAAAGTTTCGCCGGGGAGCTGTTTTTT.

The J gene is TRBJ1-4, the V gene TRBV30; 10 bases fit TRBD1. V trimming: 0 bases; J trimming: 8 bases; junction bases outside the gene matches: 3. The germline V gene encodes CDR1 GTSNPN and CDR2 SVGIG (reference sequence). The CDR3 contains 14 residues. The CDR3 DNA reads as TGTGCCTGGAGTGTCGTGACAGGGGGCGAAAAACTGTTTTTT. This sequence encodes CAWSVVTGGEKLFF.

The chain combines TRBV5-1 with TRBJ2-7, with D perhaps assigned TRBD1 or TRBD2 (6 bases each). This CDR3 is built from 13 residues. In germline, CDR1 is SGHRS, CDR2 YFSETQ. V was cut by 6 bases and J by 5 bases, with 15 bases left in between. The CDR3 spells CASTMGGRDEQYF. The CDR3 bases are TGCGCCAGCACCATGGGGGGCCGAGACGAGCAGTACTTC.

V gene TRBV5-4 combines with J gene TRBJ1-1; possibly TRBD1 for D (5 bases). V gave up 0 bases and J gave up 0 bases, with 9 bases separating them. The CDR3 is made up of 15 amino acids. Germline V gives CDR1 SGHNT, CDR2 YYREEE (reference sequence). The CDR3 bases are TGTGCCAGCAGCTTGGGGGGGTTAATGAACACTGAAGCTTTCTTT. This translates into CASSLGGLMNTEAFF.

The chain combines TRBV5-1 with TRBJ2-7; weak D call: TRBD2 (5 bases). Germline V CDR1 and CDR2: SGHRS, YFSETQ. The CDR3 has 14 amino acids. Trimming removed 6 bases at V and 3 bases at J, with 16 bases between. The CDR3 DNA reads TGCGCCAGCACTAAAGGCCCCGGGATCTACGAGCAGTACTTC. This encodes CASTKGPGIYEQYF.

V and J are TRBV19 and TRBJ2-7; the match to TRBD1 covers 7 bases. CDR1 and CDR2 from the germline V gene are LNHDA and SQIVND (reference sequence). This CDR3 spans 15 amino acids. With V trimmed by 3 bases and J by 0 bases, 5 bases remained unmatched. CDR3 amino acids: CASSMAGTASYEQYF. The CDR3 DNA sequence: TGTGCCAGTAGTATGGCAGGGACAGCCTCCTACGAGCAGTACTTC.

The chain uses TRBV7-8 and TRBJ2-2, with TRBD2 matching over 13 bases. Germline V gives CDR1 SGHVS, CDR2 FQNEAQ. V lost 5 bases and J lost 4; bases outside the gene matches: 10. This CDR3 is 18 amino acids long. The CDR3 is CASSRGLAGVLTTGELFF. The CDR3 nucleotides read TGTGCCAGCAGCCGCGGACTAGCGGGGGTCCTCACCACCGGGGAGCTGTTTTTT. The full variable domain, in which reference TRBV7-8 and TRBJ2-2 provide the parts outside the CDR3, is GAGVSQSPRYKVAKRGQDVALRCDPISGHVSLFWYQQALGQGPEFLTYFQNEAQLDKSGLPSDRFFAERPEGSVSTLKIQRTQQEDSAVYLCASSRGLAGVLTTGELFFGEGSRLTVL.

This sequence joins TRBV18 and TRBJ1-2; possible D gene TRBD1, 6 bases. Trimming took off 6 bases at V and 3 bases at J, with 14 bases between the two ends. This CDR3 is 14 amino acids long. Germline V gene sequence: CDR1 KGHSH, CDR2 LQKENI. CDR3 residues: CASSRSAGDYGYTF. In DNA form, the CDR3 reads TGTGCCAGCTCGCGCTCGGCAGGGGACTATGGCTACACCTTC.

This clone was detected only once. CDR3 coding DNA: TGTGCCAGCAGTTTTGAAGGAATGAACACTGAAGCTTTCTTT. It yields the protein CASSFEGMNTEAFF. J is TRBJ1-1 and V is TRBV6-1; D not resolved. The germline CDR1 and CDR2 sequences are MNHNS and SASEGT. V was shortened by 5 bases and J by 0 bases, with 10 bases between the two germline ends. The CDR3 runs to 14 residues.

The gene calls are TRBV5-1 and TRBJ2-2; the match to TRBD1 covers 7 bases. Germline lookup yields CDR1 SGHRS and CDR2 YFSETQ. V lost 4 bases, J lost 3 bases, and 6 bases stayed unmatched. CDR3 size: 15 residues. The CDR3: CASSGTGDHTGELFF. The DNA of the CDR3 is TGCGCCAGCAGCGGAACAGGGGACCACACCGGGGAGCTGTTTTTT.

The rearrangement uses TRBV6-1 and TRBJ2-7; 8 bases are a match to TRBD1. Germline CDR1 is MNHNS and CDR2 is SASEGT. V trimming: 6 bases; J trimming: 4 bases; junction bases outside the gene matches: 5. CDR3 size: 13 residues. The chain's CDR3 is CASSPGQVYEQYF. In nucleotides, the CDR3 is TGTGCCAGCAGCCCGGGACAGGTATACGAGCAGTACTTC.